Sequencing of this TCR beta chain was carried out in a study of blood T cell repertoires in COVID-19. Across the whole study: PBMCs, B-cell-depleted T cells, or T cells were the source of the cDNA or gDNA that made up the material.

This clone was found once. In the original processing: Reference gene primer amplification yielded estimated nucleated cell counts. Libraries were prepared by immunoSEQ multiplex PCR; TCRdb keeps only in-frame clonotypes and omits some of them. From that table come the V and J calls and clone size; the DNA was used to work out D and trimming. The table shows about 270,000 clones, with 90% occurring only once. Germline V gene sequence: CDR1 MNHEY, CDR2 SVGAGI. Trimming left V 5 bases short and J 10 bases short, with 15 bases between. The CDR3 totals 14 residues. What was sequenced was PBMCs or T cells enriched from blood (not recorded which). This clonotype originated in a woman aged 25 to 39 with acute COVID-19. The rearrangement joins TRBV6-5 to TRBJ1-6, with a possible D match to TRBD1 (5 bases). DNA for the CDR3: TGTGCCAGCAGTCCAGGGATGGAGTTCTCACCCCTCCACTTT. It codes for CASSPGMEFSPLHF.